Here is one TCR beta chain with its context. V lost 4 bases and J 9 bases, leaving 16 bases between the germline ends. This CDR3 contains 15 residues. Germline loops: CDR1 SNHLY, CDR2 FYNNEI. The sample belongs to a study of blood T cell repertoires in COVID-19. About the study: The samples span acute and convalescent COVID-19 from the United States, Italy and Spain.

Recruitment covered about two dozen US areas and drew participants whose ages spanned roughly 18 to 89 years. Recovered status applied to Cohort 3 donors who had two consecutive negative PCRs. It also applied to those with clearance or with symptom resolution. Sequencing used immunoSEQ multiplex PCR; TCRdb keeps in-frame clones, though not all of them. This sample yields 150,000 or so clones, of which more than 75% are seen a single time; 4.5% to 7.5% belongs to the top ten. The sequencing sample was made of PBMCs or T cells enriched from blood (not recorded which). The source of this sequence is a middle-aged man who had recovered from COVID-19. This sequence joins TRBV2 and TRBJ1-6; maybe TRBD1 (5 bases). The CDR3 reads CASSAGGRIFSPLHF. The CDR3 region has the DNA TGTGCCAGCAGTGCGGGGGGACGCATATTTTCACCCCTCCACTTT.